This is a list of T cell receptor beta chains from one sample in a study of neurological immune-mediated disorders. TCRdb recomputed calls from the 5' RACE reads with MiXCR, one row per CDR3 protein. This repertoire shows about 50,000 distinct CDR3 sequences, 4.5% to 7% found once; its top ten account for roughly 1.4%. The source material was CD4+ T cells from blood. Receptors were obtained from a woman under 30 with multiple sclerosis. Each CDR3 is given with its conserved first and last residue. A D gene is named only where the DNA matches it firmly. Clone size, where shown, is once, few, many, or a class for clones that have expanded.

abundance | d_gene | j_gene | v_gene | CDR3nt | CDR3aa
many | . | TRBJ1-5 | TRBV29-1 | TGCAGCGTTGTCGAATATAGCAATCAGCCCCAGCATTTT | CSVVEYSNQPQHF
many | . | TRBJ1-2 | TRBV20-1 | TGCAGTGCTCAGCCGGGACACCCTAACTATGGCTACACCTTC | CSAQPGHPNYGYTF
many | . | TRBJ1-2 | TRBV5-1 | TGCGCCAGCAGCTCGACGACGACCGGGACAAACTATGGCTACACCTTC | CASSSTTTGTNYGYTF
many | . | TRBJ2-2 | TRBV20-1 | TGCAGTGCTATAGATACTAAAGGCATCGCGAACACCGGGGAGCTGTTTTTT | CSAIDTKGIANTGELFF
few | . | TRBJ2-7 | TRBV28 | TGTGCCAGCAGTTTAAATACCTACGAGCAGTACTTC | CASSLNTYEQYF
many | . | TRBJ1-1 | TRBV7-2 | TGTGCCAGCAGCTTAACGACAATCAACACTGAAGCTTTCTTT | CASSLTTINTEAFF
many | TRBD1 | TRBJ1-2 | TRBV10-3 | TGTGCCATCAGTCCCGGGACAGCAAACTATGGCTACACCTTC | CAISPGTANYGYTF
many | . | TRBJ1-1 | TRBV7-3 | TGTGCCAGCAGCTTATCGCCCAAGGTGGCTGAAGCTTTCTTT | CASSLSPKVAEAFF
. | . | TRBJ1-1 | TRBV19 | TGTGCCTCGACAGATTGGACTGAAGCTTTCTTT | CASTDWTEAFF
many | . | TRBJ2-3 | TRBV27 | TGTGCCAGCAGTTTAGGGGGCGCGAGCACAGATACGCAGTATTTT | CASSLGGASTDTQYF
many | . | TRBJ1-2 | TRBV5-1 | TGCGCCAGCAGCTTGGAGTACAGCAACTATGGCTACACCTTC | CASSLEYSNYGYTF
. | . | TRBJ1-5 | TRBV12-5 | TGTGCTAGTGGTTTGCGCGAGTATAGCAATCAGCCCCAGCATTTT | CASGLREYSNQPQHF
many | . | TRBJ1-5 | TRBV5-1 | TGCGCCAGCAGCTTGGGGCCAGCTAGTAATCAGCCCCAGCATTTT | CASSLGPASNQPQHF
many | . | TRBJ2-7 | TRBV5-1 | TGCGCCAGCAGCGGCACCTCCTACGAGCAGTACTTC | CASSGTSYEQYF
many | TRBD1 | TRBJ1-2 | TRBV7-9 | TGTGCCAGCAGCTTAGCTGGGACAGGGTCGTCTGGCTACACCTTC | CASSLAGTGSSGYTF
many | . | TRBJ1-1 | TRBV3-1 | TGTGCCAGCAGCCAAGGCCCCGTTAACACTGAAGCTTTCTTT | CASSQGPVNTEAFF
many | TRBD1 | TRBJ1-2 | TRBV20-1 | TGCAGTGCTCCAGGGACAGTTAACTATGGCTACACCTTC | CSAPGTVNYGYTF
many | . | TRBJ2-5 | TRBV7-6 | TGTGCCAGCAGCTTAGCTTCGGGTTGGCAAAGAGAGACCCAGTACTTC | CASSLASGWQRETQYF
many | . | TRBJ1-2 | TRBV14 | TGTGCCAGCAGCCAAGAACAGTTGACAGGCGCCTTTGGCTACACCTTC | CASSQEQLTGAFGYTF
many | . | TRBJ2-1 | TRBV12-3/TRBV12-4 | TGTGCCAGCAGTTTATCAGCGGGCCTTAACAATGAGCAGTTCTTC | CASSLSAGLNNEQFF
many | . | TRBJ2-5 | TRBV12-3/TRBV12-4 | TGTGCCAGCAGGTCGGACCGGGCCGGGGAGACCCAGTACTTC | CASRSDRAGETQYF
many | . | TRBJ2-1 | TRBV5-1 | TGCGCCAGCAGCTCAACAGCTTACAATGAGCAGTTCTTC | CASSSTAYNEQFF
many | TRBD1 | TRBJ1-6 | TRBV28 | TGTGCCAGCAGTTCTGTCAGGGGGTATAATTCACCCCTCCACTTT | CASSSVRGYNSPLHF
. | . | TRBJ1-1 | TRBV10-3 | TGTGCCATCAGTGATTTAGGGCACACTGAAGCTTTCTTT | CAISDLGHTEAFF
many | TRBD1 | TRBJ1-1 | TRBV5-6 | TGTGCCAGCAGCTTGAGGACAGGGGCCGGGAGCACTGAAGCTTTCTTT | CASSLRTGAGSTEAFF
many | . | TRBJ2-5 | TRBV7-9 | TGTGCCAGCAGCTTAGAAGGGATTGGAGAAGAGACCCAGTACTTC | CASSLEGIGEETQYF
many | TRBD2 | TRBJ2-2 | TRBV2 | TGTGCCGGACGGACTAGCGGGTTCGGGGAGCTGTTTTTT | CAGRTSGFGELFF
many | TRBD2 | TRBJ2-5 | TRBV6-6 | TGTGCCAGCAGAGCCTTAGCGGGGGGGGTGTACCAAGAGACCCAGTACTTC | CASRALAGGVYQETQYF
many | TRBD2 | TRBJ2-1 | TRBV5-1 | TGCGCCAGCAGTGTACGACAGGTGGGGACTAGCGGGAGTGACGCCTACAATGAGCAGTTCTTC | CASSVRQVGTSGSDAYNEQFF
many | . | TRBJ1-1 | TRBV20-1 | TGCAGTGCTAGAGATAAGGGTTACACTGAAGCTTTCTTT | CSARDKGYTEAFF
many | . | TRBJ1-1 | TRBV18 | TGTGCCAGCTCAACTCCGGGACTTCACAACACTGAAGCTTTCTTT | CASSTPGLHNTEAFF
many | . | TRBJ2-5 | TRBV7-2 | TGTGCCAGCAGCTTACAGGGATCGCGACAAGAGACCCAGTACTTC | CASSLQGSRQETQYF
many | . | TRBJ1-5 | TRBV20-1 | TGCAGTGCTAGAAACGAGGGACGGAATCAGCCCCAGCATTTT | CSARNEGRNQPQHF
many | . | TRBJ1-4 | TRBV12-3/TRBV12-4 | TGTGCCAGCAGTTGGGGGCGGCGGAATGAAAAACTGTTTTTT | CASSWGRRNEKLFF
many | TRBD2 | TRBJ2-2 | TRBV20-1 | TGCAGTGCTAAGCGGGGGACCAACACCGGGGAGCTGTTTTTT | CSAKRGTNTGELFF
many | TRBD1 | TRBJ1-2 | TRBV5-1 | TGCGCCAGCAGCTCCGGACAGGGGGCCCCCTATGGCTACACCTTC | CASSSGQGAPYGYTF
many | TRBD2 | TRBJ2-1 | TRBV28 | TGTGCCAGCAAATCCCCTAGCGGGGGGGCCTACAATGAGCAGTTCTTC | CASKSPSGGAYNEQFF
many | TRBD1 | TRBJ1-1 | TRBV9 | TGTGCCAGCAGCTCGGGACAGGGGGCTGAAGCTTTCTTT | CASSSGQGAEAFF
many | . | TRBJ1-5 | TRBV2 | TGTGCCAGCACCGAAATTACTAGCAATCAGCCCCAGCATTTT | CASTEITSNQPQHF
many | . | TRBJ1-2 | TRBV6-5 | TGTGCCAGCAGTTTTGGACAGAGTAACTATGGCTACACCTTC | CASSFGQSNYGYTF
many | . | TRBJ2-7 | TRBV7-2 | TGTGCCAGCAGCACCCCCCGAGGCGGGGTGGGCTCCTACGAGCAGTACTTC | CASSTPRGGVGSYEQYF
many | TRBD2 | TRBJ2-3 | TRBV7-7 | TGTGCTAGCAGCTCCCCGGGACTAGCGGGATGGAGCACAGATACGCAGTATTTT | CASSSPGLAGWSTDTQYF
many | . | TRBJ2-1 | TRBV12-3/TRBV12-4 | TGTGCCAGCAGTTTTACTGGTGAGCAGTTCTTC | CASSFTGEQFF
many | . | TRBJ2-4 | TRBV7-9 | TGTGCCAGCAGCTTAGCTGGGGCGGAGAAGTGCCACTTC | CASSLAGAEKCHF
many | TRBD2 | TRBJ2-5 | TRBV5-1 | TGCGCCAGCAGCTTTGGGGTTAGCGGGATACAAGAGACCCAGTACTTC | CASSFGVSGIQETQYF
many | TRBD2 | TRBJ2-3 | TRBV12-3/TRBV12-4 | TGTGCCAGCAGTATCGACGCTAGCGGAACAGATACGCAGTATTTT | CASSIDASGTDTQYF
many | TRBD1 | TRBJ1-5 | TRBV20-1 | TGCAGTGCTATCGGACAGGGGGCCGGTAATCAGCCCCAGCATTTT | CSAIGQGAGNQPQHF
many | . | TRBJ2-1 | TRBV11-3 | TGTGCCAGCAGCTTATGGCCGACGGGACTTTCACCCTACAATGAGCAGTTCTTC | CASSLWPTGLSPYNEQFF
many | TRBD2 | TRBJ2-3 | TRBV20-1 | TGCAGTGCTAGAGATCTGGGAGCTAGCGGGAGGCACACAGATACGCAGTATTTT | CSARDLGASGRHTDTQYF
many | . | TRBJ2-3 | TRBV14 | TGTGCCAGCAGCCAAGATGCGATTTCCACAGATACGCAGTATTTT | CASSQDAISTDTQYF
many | TRBD1 | TRBJ1-1 | TRBV7-9 | TGTGCCAGCAGCTTAACCGGGACAGGGGACACTGAAGCTTTCTTT | CASSLTGTGDTEAFF
many | . | TRBJ1-2 | TRBV20-1 | TGCAGTGCTACTCCGTCCGTTTCTAACTATGGCTACACCTTC | CSATPSVSNYGYTF
few | . | TRBJ1-1 | TRBV6-1 | TGTGCCAGCAGTGAATCTTGGCGCAGGAACACTGAAGCTTTCTTT | CASSESWRRNTEAFF
many | . | TRBJ1-2 | TRBV6-5 | TGTGCCAGCAGTTCCGGGACCTTCTATGGCTACACCTTC | CASSSGTFYGYTF
many | . | TRBJ1-3 | TRBV28 | TGTGCCAGCGGGAAGGGGGGCAGAGGAAACACCATATATTTT | CASGKGGRGNTIYF
many | TRBD2 | TRBJ2-1 | TRBV29-1 | TGCAGCGCTATGTGGGAGGGTTGGAGCTACAATGAGCAGTTCTTC | CSAMWEGWSYNEQFF
many | TRBD1 | TRBJ2-5 | TRBV5-1 | TGCGCCAGCAGCTACAGGGGGCTACAAGAGACCCAGTACTTC | CASSYRGLQETQYF
many | TRBD1 | TRBJ2-6 | TRBV29-1 | TGCAGCGTTGAAGATTGGGGGACAGGGTTCTCTGGGGCCAACGTCCTGACTTTC | CSVEDWGTGFSGANVLTF
many | TRBD1 | TRBJ1-6 | TRBV10-3 | TGTGCCATCAAGGGACAGGCTAATTCACCCCTCCACTTT | CAIKGQANSPLHF
few | . | TRBJ2-1 | TRBV29-1 | TGCAGCGTTGATTTGGTTCCTGGGTTCTTC | CSVDLVPGFF